This TCR beta chain was sequenced during a study of cytomegalovirus exposure and HLA in healthy donors. On the study more broadly: Findings of an earlier analysis included some 120 million unique TCR beta sequences from 190 million or so T cells.

The CDR3 is 13 amino acids. Looked up from germline, CDR1 is GTSNPN and CDR2 is SVGIG (reference sequence). The V end was cut by 0 bases, the J end by 6 bases, with 9 bases between. This PCR relied on a set of 60 Vbeta primers and 13 Jbeta primers. Data came from immunoSEQ multiplex PCR; TCRdb stores just in-frame clones and leaves some out. The sample includes 95,000 to 150,000 clones, 75% to 85% of them seen just once. Study observations and caveats: A later analysis showed HLA-associated TCR beta chains outstripping equally common others in clonal expansion.

Of note for this clone: The antigen is unknown. Within the sample, other DNA sequences also encode this same CDR3.

The V gene is TRBV30, the J gene TRBJ1-5; D gene unclear. The sequence derives from a man between 25 and 39 years old in good health and CMV-seropositive. The sequenced material came from PBMCs. CDR3 DNA: TGTGCCTGGAGTGTACTACCCGGTCAGCCCCAGCATTTT. Amino acid sequence: CAWSVLPGQPQHF.